One sample yielded the 22 T cell receptor beta chains listed below, sequenced in a study of shared clonotypes between healthy human individuals. Only in-frame clones appear in the TCRdb table, and some are missing; sequencing was by immunoSEQ multiplex PCR. The data show millions of clones, roughly nine tenths seen once. Sequenced input: naive CD4+ T cells sorted from blood. Noted subset: CD45RA+ positively selected. The source of these receptors is a man aged 18 to 30 in good health.

This rearrangement joins TRBV29-1 to TRBJ2-5; 7 bases match TRBD1. This CDR3 region has 13 residues. J gave up 2 bases and V 3 bases, and 3 bases lay outside the gene matches. Germline V lookup: CDR1 SQVTM, CDR2 ANQGSEA. The CDR3: CSVETGSQETQYF. In nucleotides, the CDR3 is TGCAGCGTTGAGACAGGGTCTCAAGAGACCCAGTACTTC.

The CDR3 loop is CAWTRTSGSKAGELFF. In DNA, the CDR3 is TGTGCCTGGACTAGAACTAGCGGGAGTAAGGCCGGGGAGCTGTTTTTT. This chain connects TRBV30 to TRBJ2-2; TRBD2 agrees at 11 bases. V lost 4 bases and J lost 6; bases outside the gene matches: 10. Germline V gene data show CDR1 as GTSNPN and CDR2 as SVGIG (reference sequence). The CDR3 consists of 16 residues.

This clone was detected only once. The chain links TRBV29-1 to TRBJ2-5; 7 nucleotides match TRBD1. Per the germline V gene, CDR1 is SQVTM and CDR2 is ANQGSEA. This CDR3 has 12 amino acids. V gave up 6 bases and J gave up 2 bases; unmatched junction bases: 3. CDR3 in amino acids: CSVGTAQETQYF. CDR3 coding DNA: TGCAGCGTGGGGACAGCACAAGAGACCCAGTACTTC.

This clone was observed a single time. The chain joins TRBV7-2 to TRBJ2-5; D is perhaps TRBD1 (5 bases). V was cut by 2 bases and J by 9 bases, with 10 bases left in between. Germline CDR1 reads SGHTA; CDR2 reads FQGNSA. CDR3 length: 12 amino acids. Here the CDR3 DNA reads TGTGCCAGCAGCTTAACAGGCGCGGCCCAGTACTTC. As protein: CASSLTGAAQYF.

Turning to this clone: This same CDR3 is encoded by further DNA sequences in the sample. The rearrangement joins TRBV28 to TRBJ1-2; D remains unclear. Trimming took off 5 bases at V and 5 bases at J, with 9 bases between the two ends. Germline CDR1 is MDHEN and CDR2 is SYDVKM. This CDR3 is built from 12 residues. The CDR3 here is CASSPRRYGYTF. CDR3 nucleotides: TGTGCCAGCAGTCCCAGGAGGTATGGCTACACCTTC.

This clone came up a few times. The V and J genes are TRBV5-1 and TRBJ1-1; D is unresolved. Between the trimmed V and J ends, which lost 1 base and 3 bases, there was a span of 10 bases. The CDR3 is 14 residues long. The germline gives CDR1 SGHRS, CDR2 YFSETQ. CDR3 in DNA: TGCGCCAGCAGCTTGTCGGGTTGGTACACTGAAGCTTTCTTT. Its protein is CASSLSGWYTEAFF.

This sequence joins TRBV19 and TRBJ1-2; D unclear. The CDR3 is 15 amino acids. Germline V gene sequence: CDR1 LNHDA, CDR2 SQIVND (reference sequence). Trimming left V 0 bases short and J 4 bases short, with 12 bases between. The CDR3 DNA follows: TGTGCCAGTAGTATAGATAGCAGGAGCTTCTATGGCTACACCTTC. The encoded protein is CASSIDSRSFYGYTF.

In its sample, this clone was seen once. The chain couples TRBV15 to TRBJ2-5; D could derive from TRBD1 or TRBD2 (5 bases each). This CDR3 is built from 14 residues. Germline assignment: CDR1 LNHNV and CDR2 YYDKDF (reference sequence). With 1 base removed from V and 1 base from J, the gap between germline ends came to 7 bases. This CDR3 reads CATSRGGAQETQYF. In DNA form, the CDR3 reads TGTGCCACCAGCAGAGGAGGGGCCCAAGAGACCCAGTACTTC.

The gene calls are TRBV28 and TRBJ2-7; 9 bases are a match to TRBD1. V lost 4 bases, J lost 3 bases, and 7 bases stayed unmatched. Germline assignment: CDR1 MDHEN and CDR2 SYDVKM. The CDR3 has 15 amino acids. CDR3 bases: TGTGCCAGCAGTTCGCCCGGGACAGGGCTCTACGAGCAGTACTTC. Protein product: CASSSPGTGLYEQYF.

The chain combines TRBV10-3 with TRBJ2-1; TRBD2 aligns across 10 bases. The CDR3 has 15 amino acids. Losses at the gene ends were 3 bases for V and 9 bases for J; bases not matched to a gene: 8. Germline V lookup: CDR1 ENHRY, CDR2 SYGVKD. The CDR3 DNA sequence: TGTGCCATCAGTGACGGGCTAGCGGGAGCTACTGAGCAGTTCTTC. This translates into CAISDGLAGATEQFF.

This clone was detected once. V usage is TRBV6-5 and J usage is TRBJ1-6; D is perhaps TRBD1 (5 bases). Per germline, CDR1 MNHEY and CDR2 SVGAGI. Between the trimmed V and J ends, which lost 7 bases and 6 bases, there was a span of 10 bases. The CDR3 is made up of 13 amino acids. The CDR3 bases are TGTGCCAGCAAGGGGCCCCTTAATTCACCCCTCCACTTT. It translates to CASKGPLNSPLHF.

V gene TRBV4-1 combines with J gene TRBJ2-2; 7 nucleotides match TRBD1. The CDR3 consists of 16 residues. The ends lost 0 bases at V and 3 bases at J; junction bases unmatched: 4. Germline V lookup: CDR1 MGHRA, CDR2 YSYEKL. The DNA of the CDR3 is TGCGCCAGCAGCCAAGAACGGGACAGATACACCGGGGAGCTGTTTTTT. The encoded protein is CASSQERDRYTGELFF.

The chain is built from TRBV11-3 and TRBJ2-2; 11 bases fit TRBD1. Germline CDR1 reads SGHNT; CDR2 reads YENEEA. V was clipped by 5 bases and J by 3 bases; unmatched bases: 5. This CDR3 has 16 residues. The CDR3 DNA sequence: TGTGCCAGCAGCCGGACAGGGGGCAAAGACACCGGGGAGCTGTTTTTT. It yields the protein CASSRTGGKDTGELFF.

Written as DNA, the CDR3 is TGCGCCAGCAGCTTGGCCACAGGTACAAATGAAAAACTGTTTTTT. Encoded protein: CASSLATGTNEKLFF. V and J are TRBV5-1 and TRBJ1-4; D may be TRBD1 (5 bases). The CDR3 spans 15 residues. CDR1 is SGHRS, CDR2 YFSETQ, per germline. V lost 0 bases and J 5 bases, leaving 11 bases between the germline ends.

V usage is TRBV5-6 and J usage is TRBJ2-7; a possible D gene is TRBD2 (5 bases). Trimming left V 2 bases short and J 2 bases short, with 11 bases between. The germline CDR1 and CDR2 sequences are SGHDT and YYEEEE. The CDR3 loop spans 14 amino acids. CDR3 region: CASSFGTGTYEQYF. CDR3 sequence (DNA): TGTGCCAGCAGCTTCGGCACCGGGACCTACGAGCAGTACTTC.

CDR3 DNA: TGTGCCAGCAGCTTGATTAGGAGCGGCAGCCTCAATGAGCAGTTCTTC. This codes for CASSLIRSGSLNEQFF. The chain recombines TRBV7-9 with TRBJ2-1, with a possible D match to TRBD2 (5 bases). The CDR3 has 16 amino acids. CDR1 and CDR2 (germline): SEHNR, FQNEAQ (reference sequence). Trimming cost V 3 bases and J 6 bases, with 18 bases left between them. Supplemented by reference TRBV7-9 and TRBJ2-1, the full variable domain reads DTGVSQNPRHKITKRGQNVTFRCDPISEHNRLYWYRQTLGQGPEFLTYFQNEAQLEKSRLLSDRFSAERPKGSFSTLEIQRTEQGDSAMYLCASSLIRSGSLNEQFFGPGTRLTVL.

This chain's CDR3 is CASNPRGGAPQETQYF. The CDR3 nucleotides are TGTGCCAGCAACCCCAGGGGGGGGGCTCCCCAAGAGACCCAGTACTTC. The chain couples TRBV2 to TRBJ2-5; possibly TRBD1 or TRBD2 for D (7 bases each). The CDR3 runs 16 residues. Germline CDR1 SNHLY, CDR2 FYNNEI. V lost 7 bases and J lost 1, with 19 bases in between. The entire variable domain, with the rest obtained from reference TRBV2 and TRBJ2-5, is as follows: EPEVTQTPSHQVTQMGQEVILRCVPISNHLYFYWYRQILGQKVEFLVSFYNNEISEKSEIFDDQFSVERPDGSNFTLKIRSTKLEDSAMYFCASNPRGGAPQETQYFGPGTRLLVL.

J is TRBJ2-7 and V is TRBV18, with 7 nucleotides matching TRBD1. The CDR3 is made up of 14 amino acids. V lost 3 bases to trimming and J lost 2 bases; unmatched junction nucleotides: 4. CDR1 and CDR2 from the germline V gene are KGHSH and LQKENI. The CDR3 coding sequence is TGTGCCAGCTCACCGGGACAGCGGACCTACGAGCAGTACTTC. Residues: CASSPGQRTYEQYF.

The chain uses TRBV11-3 and TRBJ2-7; TRBD2 agrees at 10 bases. V gave up 2 bases and J gave up 3 bases; unmatched junction bases: 4. The length of the CDR3 is 15 residues. Germline CDR1 and CDR2: SGHNT and YENEEA. The CDR3 region has the DNA TGTGCCAGCAGCTTATCTAGCGGGAGTTTCTACGAGCAGTACTTC. The encoded protein is CASSLSSGSFYEQYF.

This rearrangement joins TRBV10-3 to TRBJ2-3, with TRBD1 as a possible D gene (5 bases). V was clipped by 4 bases and J by 2 bases, with 13 bases between them. This CDR3 is built from 15 residues. CDR1 ENHRY and CDR2 SYGVKD come from the germline V gene. CDR3 sequence reads: CAISAVDSPTDTQYF. Written as DNA, the CDR3 is TGTGCCATCAGTGCTGTTGACAGTCCCACAGATACGCAGTATTTT.

This chain links TRBV11-2 with TRBJ2-3; the match to TRBD2 covers 7 bases. Losses at the gene ends were 2 bases for V and 2 bases for J; bases not matched to a gene: 7. CDR3 size: 16 residues. Germline assignment: CDR1 SGHAT and CDR2 FQNNGV. The CDR3 region is CASSLQASGTTDTQYF. CDR3 sequence (DNA): TGTGCCAGCAGCTTACAGGCTAGCGGAACCACAGATACGCAGTATTTT. Based on the CDR3 plus reference TRBV11-2 and TRBJ2-3, the full variable domain is EAGVAQSPRYKIIEKRQSVAFWCNPISGHATLYWYQQILGQGPKLLIQFQNNGVVDDSQLPKDRFSAERLKGVDSTLKIQPAKLEDSAVYLCASSLQASGTTDTQYFGPGTRLTVL.

The chain links TRBV10-3 to TRBJ1-4; 9 nucleotides agree with TRBD1. V lost 1 base and J lost 10; bases outside the gene matches: 7. This CDR3 has 15 amino acids. Germline V gives CDR1 ENHRY, CDR2 SYGVKD. CDR3 nucleotide sequence: TGTGCCATCAGTGAGTTGGACAGGGGAGGCGGAAAACTGTTTTTT. Translating gives CAISELDRGGGKLFF.